These 28 T cell receptor beta chains were sequenced from one sample in a study of blood T cell repertoires in COVID-19. Method: immunoSEQ multiplex PCR; TCRdb's copy keeps in-frame clones and lacks some. The profile shows about 420,000 clones, over 85% of them singletons. The sample was peripheral blood. The receptors were sampled from a man between 18 and 29 years old with COVID-19, enrolled during active disease.

In this sample, this clone turned up once. The chain uses TRBV10-1 and TRBJ2-1; D perhaps matches TRBD1 (5 bases). CDR1 and CDR2 from the germline V gene are WNHNN and SYGVQD (reference sequence). The CDR3 length is 13 residues. With 5 bases removed from V and 4 bases from J, the gap between germline ends came to 9 bases. This CDR3 reads CASSQDTYNEQFF. The DNA for the CDR3 is TGCGCCAGCAGTCAGGACACGTACAATGAGCAGTTCTTC.

This clone was observed once. CDR3 sequence (DNA): TGTGCCAGCAGCCAAGATGCAGGGCTTGGCTACACCTTC. It codes for CASSQDAGLGYTF. The chain employs TRBV3-1 (or the pseudogene TRBV3-2) and TRBJ1-2; tentative D call: TRBD1 (5 bases). The V and J ends lost 0 bases and 7 bases respectively, with 9 bases between them. The CDR3 covers 13 residues. Germline V gene data show CDR1 as LGHDT and CDR2 as YNNKEL (reference sequence).

The chain combines TRBV6-5 with TRBJ2-7, with 10 nucleotides matching TRBD1. The CDR3 consists of 14 residues. Germline V gene lookup returns CDR1 MNHEY and CDR2 SVGAGI. The trim removed 2 bases at V and 6 bases at J, leaving 4 bases unmatched. This CDR3 reads CASSYDRGPLEQYF. The CDR3, as DNA: TGTGCCAGCAGTTACGACAGGGGGCCCCTCGAGCAGTACTTC.

This chain uses TRBV5-1 with TRBJ2-1; 7 bases line up with TRBD1. Per germline, CDR1 SGHRS and CDR2 YFSETQ. This CDR3 has 14 residues. The V segment lost 3 bases and the J segment 9 bases; nucleotides outside the gene matches: 9. The CDR3 coding sequence is TGCGCCAGCAGCTCGACCCAGGGGGTTAGTGAGCAGTTCTTC. It encodes CASSSTQGVSEQFF.

This rearrangement joins TRBV18 to TRBJ1-2; 8 bases are shared with TRBD1. J lost 4 bases, V lost 5 bases, and 6 bases had no gene match. CDR3 length: 14 amino acids. CDR1 and CDR2 from the germline V gene are KGHSH and LQKENI. The CDR3 sequence is CASSAGQDSYGYTF. The CDR3 DNA is TGTGCCAGCTCAGCGGGACAGGATTCCTATGGCTACACCTTC. The full variable domain, completed using reference TRBV18 and TRBJ1-2, is NAGVMQNPRHLVRRRGQEARLRCSPMKGHSHVYWYRQLPEEGLKFMVYLQKENIIDESGMPKERFSAEFPKEGPSILRIQQVVRGDSAAYFCASSAGQDSYGYTFGSGTRLTVV.

The count of this clone is one. The V call is TRBV7-9, the J call TRBJ2-7; 8 bases line up with TRBD1. Germline trimming cut 6 bases from V and 6 bases from J; bases unmatched to any gene: 10. Germline V gene data show CDR1 as SEHNR and CDR2 as FQNEAQ (reference sequence). The length of the CDR3 is 14 residues. The chain's CDR3 is CASSFPGQGSEQYF. The CDR3 DNA reads as TGTGCCAGCAGTTTCCCTGGACAGGGCAGCGAGCAGTACTTC.

This clone was observed once. This CDR3 reads CASSTRSGSYEQYF. CDR3 nucleotides: TGTGCCAGTAGTACTCGTAGCGGGAGCTACGAGCAGTACTTC. The chain links TRBV19 to TRBJ2-7; 9 nucleotides line up with TRBD2. The CDR3 has 14 amino acids. V lost 4 bases to trimming and J lost 3 bases; unmatched junction nucleotides: 4. CDR1 is LNHDA, CDR2 SQIVND, per germline (reference sequence).

The chain has TRBV6-4 and TRBJ2-3, with 8 bases aligning to TRBD1. Losses at the gene ends were 5 bases for V and 2 bases for J; bases not matched to a gene: 6. Looked up from germline, CDR1 is MRHNA and CDR2 is SNTAGT. The CDR3 has 15 amino acids. CDR3 in amino acids: CASSRQGRLTDTQYF. The CDR3 bases are TGTGCCAGCAGTCGACAGGGGAGACTCACAGATACGCAGTATTTT.

This clone was detected once. The CDR3 DNA reads as TGTGCCAGCAGTGGGGCGACTAGCGGGCGGTTATCCTACGAGCAGTACTTC. Its translation: CASSGATSGRLSYEQYF. This sequence joins TRBV2 and TRBJ2-7, with 10 bases lining up with TRBD2. Germline V CDR1 and CDR2: SNHLY, FYNNEI. The ends lost 4 bases at V and 1 base at J; junction bases unmatched: 10. The CDR3 extends over 17 amino acids.

V usage is TRBV30 and J usage is TRBJ2-3; 11 bases align to TRBD2. After removal of 2 bases from V and 14 bases from J, the junction contained 3 bases not matched to a gene. The CDR3 has 11 amino acids. Germline-derived CDR1 and CDR2 are GTSNPN and SVGIG (reference sequence). CDR3 residues: CAWSTSGSWYF. The CDR3 region has the DNA TGTGCCTGGAGTACTAGCGGGAGTTGGTATTTT.

The table lists this clone with a few counts. The chain links TRBV7-8 to TRBJ1-4, with 7 nucleotides matching TRBD1. V dropped 4 bases and J dropped 0; count of bases not matched to a gene: 8. This CDR3 is 17 amino acids long. Germline CDR1 reads SGHVS; CDR2 reads FQNEAQ. This CDR3 reads CASSSTGTFATNEKLFF. CDR3 in DNA: TGTGCCAGCAGCTCGACAGGGACCTTTGCAACTAATGAAAAACTGTTTTTT. The entire variable domain, with the rest obtained from reference TRBV7-8 and TRBJ1-4, is as follows: GAGVSQSPRYKVAKRGQDVALRCDPISGHVSLFWYQQALGQGPEFLTYFQNEAQLDKSGLPSDRFFAERPEGSVSTLKIQRTQQEDSAVYLCASSSTGTFATNEKLFFGSGTQLSVL.

V and J are TRBV9 and TRBJ2-7, with D perhaps TRBD2 (7 bases). CDR1 is SGDLS and CDR2 is YYNGEE in the germline V gene. V shed 4 bases and J shed 1 base, with 15 bases lying between them. This CDR3 comprises 15 residues. CDR3 residues: CASSPGGGESYEQYF. As DNA, the CDR3 is TGTGCCAGCAGCCCTGGAGGGGGGGAATCCTACGAGCAGTACTTC.

This clone was observed once. The rearrangement uses TRBV6-5 and TRBJ2-1; 7 positions match TRBD2. Germline trimming cut 6 bases from V and 9 bases from J; bases unmatched to any gene: 11. The CDR3 loop spans 14 amino acids. Per germline, CDR1 MNHEY and CDR2 SVGAGI. CDR3 sequence: CASRRRELSSEQFF. The DNA of the CDR3 is TGTGCCAGCAGACGGCGGGAGTTATCATCTGAGCAGTTCTTC.

For this clone: Other DNA sequences from this sample encode an identical CDR3 as well. The chain recombines TRBV7-2 with TRBJ2-2; TRBD1 might be the D (6 bases). Germline V gene data show CDR1 as SGHTA and CDR2 as FQGNSA. V was clipped by 2 bases and J by 4 bases, with 11 bases between them. This CDR3 comprises 15 residues. CDR3 bases: TGTGCCAGCAGCTTAATGACAGGAGGCACCGGGGAGCTGTTTTTT. The encoded protein is CASSLMTGGTGELFF.

This chain links TRBV5-1 with TRBJ1-2; a weak D match, TRBD1 (6 bases). Germline V gene data show CDR1 as SGHRS and CDR2 as YFSETQ. The CDR3 has 14 residues. The V and J ends lost 0 bases and 7 bases respectively, with 13 bases between them. CDR3 coding DNA: TGCGCCAGCAGCTTGGACAGGGATGGAAGTGGCTACACCTTC. Its protein product is CASSLDRDGSGYTF.

The chain joins TRBV19 to TRBJ2-7, with TRBD2 as a possible D gene (6 bases). V was clipped by 3 bases and J by 5 bases, with 14 bases between them. Germline V lookup: CDR1 LNHDA, CDR2 SQIVND (reference sequence). The CDR3 sequence is 14 residues long. The CDR3 loop reads CASSISGSPDEQYF. The DNA for the CDR3 is TGTGCCAGTAGTATTAGCGGATCTCCCGACGAGCAGTACTTC.

The chain employs TRBV5-1 and TRBJ2-1; 10 positions agree with TRBD1. V shed 4 bases, J shed 2 bases, and the junction held 3 bases outside the gene matches. CDR3 length: 15 amino acids. Germline lookup yields CDR1 SGHRS and CDR2 YFSETQ. The CDR3 is CASSTGQGAYNEQFF. The CDR3 nucleotides are TGCGCCAGCAGCACCGGACAGGGGGCCTACAATGAGCAGTTCTTC.

The chain combines TRBV30 with TRBJ1-1; a weak D match, TRBD1 (5 bases). Trimming pared 4 bases from V and 7 bases from J, leaving 13 bases between. The CDR3 runs 12 residues. CDR1 GTSNPN and CDR2 SVGIG come from the germline V gene (reference sequence). CDR3: CAWTDQGYEAFF. CDR3 sequence (DNA): TGTGCCTGGACAGATCAGGGTTATGAAGCTTTCTTT.

The genes are TRBV5-1 and TRBJ2-4; 13 bases are a match to TRBD2. The V segment lost 4 bases and the J segment 9 bases; nucleotides outside the gene matches: 13. Germline V gives CDR1 SGHRS, CDR2 YFSETQ. The CDR3 loop spans 17 amino acids. CDR3 sequence reads: CASSADILAGGPSIQYF. DNA for the CDR3: TGCGCCAGCAGCGCTGATATACTAGCGGGGGGGCCGAGCATTCAGTACTTC.

The rearrangement links TRBV9 to TRBJ1-2, with a tentative D call TRBD1 (6 bases). Per the germline V gene, CDR1 is SGDLS and CDR2 is YYNGEE. Trimming cost V 4 bases and J 3 bases, with 16 bases left between them. This CDR3 spans 15 amino acids. The CDR3 here is CASSPPGGADYGYTF. CDR3 nucleotides: TGTGCCAGCAGCCCTCCGGGGGGGGCTGACTATGGCTACACCTTC.

This chain joins TRBV5-1 and TRBJ2-3, with 7 positions matching TRBD2. Per germline, CDR1 SGHRS and CDR2 YFSETQ. The J segment lost 0 bases and the V segment lost 4 bases, leaving 2 bases of the junction unmatched. The CDR3 consists of 14 residues. For the CDR3, the DNA is TGCGCCAGCAGCGGGACTACCAGCACAGATACGCAGTATTTT. This sequence encodes CASSGTTSTDTQYF.

The gene calls are TRBV7-6 and TRBJ2-7, with D tentatively TRBD1 (6 bases). This CDR3 is 12 amino acids long. V dropped 0 bases and J dropped 7 bases, with 7 bases sitting between them. Germline V CDR1 and CDR2: SGHVS, FNYEAQ. The CDR3 DNA follows: TGTGCCAGCAGCTTAGCCGACAGGGAGCAGTACTTC. Amino acid sequence: CASSLADREQYF.

This chain uses TRBV7-2 with TRBJ1-1; D not resolved. The germline V and J ends were trimmed by 5 bases and 1 base, with 11 bases remaining between them. The CDR3 spans 14 residues. Germline CDR1 SGHTA, CDR2 FQGNSA. The CDR3 reads CASSHGLRNTEAFF. The CDR3 DNA is TGTGCCAGCAGCCATGGACTGAGGAACACTGAAGCTTTCTTT. Drawing the rest from reference TRBV7-2 and TRBJ1-1, the complete variable domain is GAGVSQSPSNKVTEKGKDVELRCDPISGHTALYWYRQSLGQGLEFLIYFQGNSAPDKSGLPSDRFSAERTGGSVSTLTIQRTQQEDSAVYLCASSHGLRNTEAFFGQGTRLTVV.

The rearrangement joins TRBV3-1 (or the pseudogene TRBV3-2) to TRBJ2-2; TRBD1 aligns across 7 bases. The trim removed 5 bases at V and 1 base at J, leaving 7 bases unmatched. This CDR3 contains 16 residues. Germline loops: CDR1 LGHDT, CDR2 YNNKEL (reference sequence). The CDR3 region is CASSYRDSKNTGELFF. In DNA, the CDR3 is TGTGCCAGCAGCTATAGGGACAGTAAGAACACCGGGGAGCTGTTTTTT.

V is TRBV18 and J is TRBJ1-5; D is possibly TRBD1 (6 bases). This CDR3 is 15 amino acids long. From germline, CDR1 is KGHSH and CDR2 LQKENI. Trimming pared 4 bases from V and 0 bases from J, leaving 10 bases between. DNA for the CDR3: TGTGCCAGCTCACGGACAGAGAATAGCAATCAGCCCCAGCATTTT. Encoded protein: CASSRTENSNQPQHF.

This clone has just a few counts. The same CDR3 arises from other DNA sequences in this sample as well. The chain has TRBV27 and TRBJ2-7, with 8 bases aligning to TRBD2. This CDR3 comprises 13 residues. The germline gives CDR1 MNHEY, CDR2 SMNVEV (reference sequence). The J segment lost 3 bases and the V segment lost 2 bases, leaving 0 bases of the junction unmatched. The CDR3 reads CASSLLAGYEQYF. CDR3 nucleotides: TGTGCCAGCAGTTTACTAGCGGGCTACGAGCAGTACTTC.

J is TRBJ1-1 and V is TRBV6-5; tentatively, D is TRBD1 (5 bases). V lost 2 bases to trimming and J lost 6 bases, with 7 bases between them. Looked up from germline, CDR1 is MNHEY and CDR2 is SVGAGI. There are 12 residues in the CDR3. The CDR3 loop is CASSYPGSEAFF. CDR3 bases: TGTGCCAGCAGTTACCCAGGGTCTGAAGCTTTCTTT.

This clone was recorded once. The chain is built from TRBV7-6 and TRBJ2-5, with 10 bases lining up with TRBD1. V shed 3 bases, J shed 5 bases, and the junction held 6 bases outside the gene matches. CDR1 is SGHVS, CDR2 FNYEAQ, per germline. The CDR3 has 15 residues. The CDR3, as DNA: TGTGCCAGCAGCTTCCGGGACAGGGGTTATGAGACCCAGTACTTC. Amino acids: CASSFRDRGYETQYF.